Listed here is a single TCR beta chain. Its antigen is currently unknown. The source of the sample is a study of cytomegalovirus exposure and HLA in healthy donors. V gave up 4 bases and J gave up 14 bases, with 21 bases separating them. The CDR3 is made up of 15 amino acids. CDR1 is MDHEN, CDR2 SYDVKM, per germline. The study, taken as a whole, reports: Altogether, 150 to 200 TCR beta chains were recorded as cytomegalovirus-associated.

The PCR had 60 Vbeta and 13 Jbeta primers. Clones were read by immunoSEQ multiplex PCR, and TCRdb kept only the in-frame ones, dropping some. The profile covers under 95,000 clones, with less than 8% appearing a single time and 2% to 2.5% taken by the ten largest. What was sequenced was PBMCs. This sequence joins TRBV28 and TRBJ1-6; the D gene is possibly TRBD1 (5 bases). This clonotype originated in a man in his fifties or sixties in good health and CMV-seronegative. The CDR3 coding sequence is TGTGCCAGCAGTTCCCGCGGACAAGGACTAGGGGCCCTCCACTTT. Amino acid sequence: CASSSRGQGLGALHF.